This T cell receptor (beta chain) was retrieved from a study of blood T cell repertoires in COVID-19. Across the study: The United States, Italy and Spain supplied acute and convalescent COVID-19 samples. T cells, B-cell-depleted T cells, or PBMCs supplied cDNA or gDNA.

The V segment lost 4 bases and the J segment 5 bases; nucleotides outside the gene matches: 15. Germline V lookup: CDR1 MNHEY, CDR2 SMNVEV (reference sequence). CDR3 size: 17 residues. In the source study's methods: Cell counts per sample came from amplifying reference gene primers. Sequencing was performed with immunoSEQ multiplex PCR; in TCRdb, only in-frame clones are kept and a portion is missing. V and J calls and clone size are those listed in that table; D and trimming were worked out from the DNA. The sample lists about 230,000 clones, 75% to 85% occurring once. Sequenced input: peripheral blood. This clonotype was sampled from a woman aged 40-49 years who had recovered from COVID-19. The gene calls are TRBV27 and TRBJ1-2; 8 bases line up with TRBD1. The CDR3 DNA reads TGTGCCAGCAGTTCCCGATCAATTCAGGGGGCGCGGTATGGCTACACCTTC. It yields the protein CASSSRSIQGARYGYTF.